At least ten counts were recorded for the clone carrying this TCR beta chain. This record comes from a study of blood T cells in healthy people across ages. Study background: There was about one barcoded beta molecule captured by template switching per two T cells.

The CDR3 is 12 residues long. CDR1 MNHEY and CDR2 SVGAGI come from the germline V gene. Trimming took 6 bases from V and 4 from J, leaving 8 bases between them. A second PCR of 7 to 11 cycles used a sample-barcoded 5' primer and a J-beta primer mix. TCRdb re-derived calls from the 5' RACE reads in MiXCR, one entry per CDR3 protein. This sample carries 650,000 to 700,000 distinct CDR3 sequences, approximately 30% of them seen once, and the ten largest clones take approximately 15%. The sequence was collected from a woman of 80 years or more in good health. Specimen: blood. The chain combines TRBV6-5 with TRBJ2-3; D is unclear. CDR3 region: CASSRRADTQYF. Here the CDR3 DNA reads TGTGCCAGCAGCCGGAGAGCAGATACGCAGTATTTT.